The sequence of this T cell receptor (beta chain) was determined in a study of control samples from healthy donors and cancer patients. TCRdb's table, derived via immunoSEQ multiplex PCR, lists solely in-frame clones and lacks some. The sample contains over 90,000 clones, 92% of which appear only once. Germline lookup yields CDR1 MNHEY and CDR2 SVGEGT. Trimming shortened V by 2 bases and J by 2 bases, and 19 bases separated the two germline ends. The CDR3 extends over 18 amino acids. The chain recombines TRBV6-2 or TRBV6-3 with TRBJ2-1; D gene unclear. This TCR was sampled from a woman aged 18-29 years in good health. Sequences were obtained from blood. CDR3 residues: CASSYPPWVGRAYNEQFF. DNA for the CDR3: TGTGCCAGCAGTTACCCCCCCTGGGTAGGTCGGGCCTACAATGAGCAGTTCTTC.